What follows describes a single T cell receptor (beta chain). The germline V and J ends were trimmed by 1 base and 10 bases, with 12 bases remaining between them. The germline V gene has CDR1 LGHDT and CDR2 YNNKEL (reference sequence). The CDR3 runs 13 residues. This record belongs to a study of blood T cell repertoires in COVID-19. Repertoires were generated with immunoSEQ multiplex PCR, while TCRdb's copy carries only in-frame clones and drops some. The table lists 200,000 to 250,000 clones, under 90% of them singletons. This chain links TRBV3-1 (or the pseudogene TRBV3-2) with TRBJ2-3; a possible D gene is TRBD1 (5 bases). The sample taken for sequencing was PBMCs or T cells enriched from blood (not recorded which). The receptor comes from a woman aged 40 to 50 who had been exposed to COVID-19. CDR3 sequence: CASSQATGFAQYF. CDR3 in DNA: TGTGCCAGCAGCCAAGCAACAGGCTTCGCGCAGTATTTT.